Below are 11 T cell receptor beta chains sequenced from a single sample in a study of cytomegalovirus exposure and HLA in healthy donors. PCR used 60 Vbeta primers and 13 Jbeta primers. Data came from immunoSEQ multiplex PCR; TCRdb stores just in-frame clones and leaves some out. The sample includes over 130,000 clones, over 65% of them seen just once. Material for sequencing was PBMCs. These receptors were taken from a woman aged 25-40 years in good health and CMV-seronegative.

The chain has TRBV29-1 and TRBJ2-7, with 7 bases lining up with TRBD1. J was trimmed by 0 bases and V by 6 bases; bases with no gene match: 2. Germline V gene sequence: CDR1 SQVTM, CDR2 ANQGSEA. This CDR3 is built from 12 residues. This CDR3 is CSVWDSSYEQYF. The CDR3 nucleotides read TGCAGCGTCTGGGACAGCTCCTACGAGCAGTACTTC.

V and J are TRBV28 and TRBJ1-2; possible D gene TRBD1, 6 bases. The germline V gene has CDR1 MDHEN and CDR2 SYDVKM. With 3 bases removed from V and 4 bases from J, the gap between germline ends came to 12 bases. The CDR3 extends over 14 amino acids. This CDR3 reads CASSFQGQTYGYTF. As DNA, the CDR3 is TGTGCCAGCAGTTTCCAGGGACAAACCTATGGCTACACCTTC.

The gene calls are TRBV7-9 and TRBJ1-3, with D unclear. The CDR3 loop spans 14 amino acids. Germline CDR1 and CDR2: SEHNR and FQNEAQ (reference sequence). Trimming removed 5 bases at V and 0 bases at J, with 8 bases between. The CDR3 sequence: CASSLGPSGNTIYF. For the CDR3, the DNA is TGTGCCAGCAGCCTTGGGCCCTCTGGAAACACCATATATTTT.

V and J are TRBV7-8 and TRBJ2-5, with D perhaps matching TRBD2 (6 bases). Between the trimmed V and J ends, which lost 5 bases and 2 bases, there was a span of 12 bases. The CDR3 length is 14 residues. Germline V gene data show CDR1 as SGHVS and CDR2 as FQNEAQ. The CDR3 reads CASSRGTVQETQYF. DNA of the CDR3: TGTGCCAGCAGCCGGGGGACGGTTCAAGAGACCCAGTACTTC.

This clone has more than one count but fewer than ten. The chain is built from TRBV19 and TRBJ1-5; TRBD1 is a possible D gene (5 bases). Trimming left V 0 bases short and J 0 bases short, with 12 bases between. Germline CDR1 reads LNHDA; CDR2 reads SQIVND (reference sequence). The CDR3 length is 17 residues. The CDR3 bases are TGTGCCAGTAGTATAGAGTACGGACAATATAGCAATCAGCCCCAGCATTTT. It encodes CASSIEYGQYSNQPQHF.

V is TRBV19 and J is TRBJ2-3, with TRBD2 identical over 10 bases. CDR1 is LNHDA, CDR2 SQIVND, per germline (reference sequence). V gave up 8 bases and J gave up 6 bases; unmatched junction bases: 11. The CDR3 spans 15 residues. CDR3 protein: CASSFRTSGSDTQYF. The DNA of the CDR3 is TGTGCCAGTTCCTTTAGGACTAGCGGTTCCGATACGCAGTATTTT.

This chain connects TRBV4-2 to TRBJ2-3; 14 nucleotides agree with TRBD2. V shed 6 bases, J shed 6 bases, and the junction held 5 bases outside the gene matches. The germline V gene encodes CDR1 LGHNA and CDR2 YNFKEQ. This CDR3 is 15 amino acids long. The CDR3 is CASRQRLAGGDTQYF. DNA for the CDR3: TGTGCCAGCAGACAAAGACTAGCGGGGGGGGATACGCAGTATTTT.

This rearrangement joins TRBV10-1 to TRBJ2-1; maybe TRBD2 (6 bases). The germline gives CDR1 WNHNN, CDR2 SYGVQD (reference sequence). This CDR3 region has 12 residues. The V gene lost 4 bases and the J gene lost 7 bases, with 8 bases spanning the gap. The CDR3 sequence: CASSAGVNEQFF. CDR3 sequence (DNA): TGCGCCAGCAGTGCGGGAGTAAATGAGCAGTTCTTC.

The chain links TRBV28 to TRBJ1-5, with 9 bases fitting TRBD1. CDR1 is MDHEN, CDR2 SYDVKM, per germline. This CDR3 is 13 amino acids long. Trimming removed 5 bases from V and 6 bases from J; junction bases left unmatched: 2. The CDR3, as DNA: TGTGCCAGCAGTACAGGGGGCATTCAGCCCCAGCATTTT. It translates to CASSTGGIQPQHF.

The V gene is TRBV28, the J gene TRBJ2-1, with 9 bases fitting TRBD1. The CDR3 is 13 residues long. Germline V gene data show CDR1 as MDHEN and CDR2 as SYDVKM. V gave up 8 bases and J gave up 7 bases; unmatched junction bases: 6. For the CDR3, the DNA is TGTGCCAGCGGGACAGGGTCATCGAATGAGCAGTTCTTC. Encoded protein: CASGTGSSNEQFF. The variable domain in full, completed from reference TRBV28 and TRBJ2-1, reads DVKVTQSSRYLVKRTGEKVFLECVQDMDHENMFWYRQDPGLGLRLIYFSYDVKMKEKGDIPEGYSVSREKKERFSLILESASTNQTSMYLCASGTGSSNEQFFGPGTRLTVL.

V and J are TRBV6-1 and TRBJ1-5; 7 bases line up with TRBD1. CDR1 and CDR2 (germline): MNHNS, SASEGT. Germline trimming cut 5 bases from V and 3 bases from J; bases unmatched to any gene: 4. The CDR3 consists of 14 residues. CDR3 in amino acids: CASSKTGDNQPQHF. CDR3 nucleotides: TGTGCCAGCAGTAAAACAGGGGACAATCAGCCCCAGCATTTT.